These 22 T cell receptor beta chains came from one sample sequenced in a study of blood T cell repertoires in COVID-19. The assay was immunoSEQ multiplex PCR, and TCRdb's table has in-frame clones only and misses some. Among roughly 310,000 clones, about nine tenths were seen once, and the ten largest hold around 2.5%. The sample consisted of PBMCs or T cells enriched from blood (not recorded which). The receptors originated from a man in his sixties who had recovered from COVID-19.

The rearrangement uses TRBV5-3 and TRBJ2-1; D is perhaps TRBD1 (6 bases). TRBV5-3 is known as an ORF, though its function is uncertain. The ends were cut back, 1 base at V and 8 bases at J, with 22 bases in the middle. The CDR3 length is 17 residues. The CDR3 DNA is TGTGCCAGAAGCTTGAATTGGGTGTCAGGGGCCATGGATGAGCAGTTCTTC. It encodes CARSLNWVSGAMDEQFF.

The chain recombines TRBV5-1 with TRBJ2-5; 10 bases line up with TRBD2. The germline gives CDR1 SGHRS, CDR2 YFSETQ. The ends lost 3 bases at V and 1 base at J; junction bases unmatched: 3. The CDR3 contains 15 residues. DNA of the CDR3: TGCGCCAGCAGCTCCAGCGGGGGGGCCCAAGAGACCCAGTACTTC. It yields the protein CASSSSGGAQETQYF. The complete variable domain, with remaining parts taken from reference TRBV5-1 and TRBJ2-5, reads KAGVTQTPRYLIKTRGQQVTLSCSPISGHRSVSWYQQTPGQGLQFLFEYFSETQRNKGNFPGRFSGRQFSNSRSEMNVSTLELGDSALYLCASSSSGGAQETQYFGPGTRLLVL.

The rearrangement uses TRBV7-9 and TRBJ1-3; D unclear. Germline assignment: CDR1 SEHNR and CDR2 FQNEAQ (reference sequence). Trimming shortened V by 6 bases and J by 7 bases, and 16 bases separated the two germline ends. The CDR3 is 14 amino acids. This chain's CDR3 is CASSGRIGSNTIYF. The CDR3 coding sequence is TGTGCCAGCAGTGGGAGGATAGGGAGTAACACCATATATTTT.

The chain combines TRBV6-2 or TRBV6-3 with TRBJ2-2, with TRBD1 as a possible D gene (5 bases). Trimming removed 2 bases at V and 5 bases at J, with 21 bases between. Per the germline V gene, CDR1 is MNHEY and CDR2 is SVGEGT. The CDR3 runs to 18 residues. In DNA form, the CDR3 reads TGTGCCAGCAGTTACGACATCAGGCTCAGGGCCGGTACCGGGGAGCTGTTTTTT. Encoded protein: CASSYDIRLRAGTGELFF.

V and J are TRBV4-1 and TRBJ2-7; D not resolved. CDR1 and CDR2 from the germline V gene are MGHRA and YSYEKL. This CDR3 spans 13 amino acids. V lost 0 bases and J lost 6, with 9 bases in between. CDR3 in amino acids: CASSQEMGAEQYF. CDR3 in DNA: TGCGCCAGCAGCCAAGAGATGGGCGCCGAGCAGTACTTC.

This chain uses TRBV10-3 with TRBJ2-7; 10 positions agree with TRBD2. Germline CDR1 is ENHRY and CDR2 is SYGVKD. V shed 6 bases and J 2 bases; nucleotides not matched to a gene: 7. This CDR3 has 15 residues. CDR3 DNA: TGTGCCATCAGGAGCGGAGCGGGAGGGACCTACGAGCAGTACTTC. Protein product: CAIRSGAGGTYEQYF.

The gene calls are TRBV7-9 and TRBJ2-7; 9 bases line up with TRBD2. The CDR3 is 16 residues long. V shed 0 bases, J shed 1 base, and the junction held 4 bases outside the gene matches. Germline assignment: CDR1 SEHNR and CDR2 FQNEAQ (reference sequence). The CDR3 nucleotides are TGTGCCAGCAGCTTAGCCGGTAGCGGGGGTTCCTACGAGCAGTACTTC. Its translation is CASSLAGSGGSYEQYF.

This clone was counted a single time. The CDR3 DNA reads as TGTGCCAGCTCGCGAACAGGCCTTAATGAAAAACTGTTTTTT. It codes for CASSRTGLNEKLFF. This chain uses TRBV18 with TRBJ1-4; D is possibly TRBD1 (5 bases). Trimming pared 6 bases from V and 4 bases from J, leaving 12 bases between. This CDR3 is 14 amino acids long. CDR1 KGHSH and CDR2 LQKENI come from the germline V gene.

The V and J genes are TRBV18 and TRBJ1-6; D perhaps matches TRBD1 (6 bases). CDR3 length equals 14 residues. Trimming cost V 5 bases and J 7 bases, with 12 bases left between them. CDR1 and CDR2 (germline): KGHSH, LQKENI. The chain's CDR3 is CASSSRTVNSPLHF. The CDR3 coding sequence is TGTGCCAGCTCATCCAGGACAGTCAATTCACCCCTCCACTTT.

The chain joins TRBV3-1 (or the pseudogene TRBV3-2) to TRBJ1-6; 8 bases align to TRBD1. CDR3 size: 18 residues. Germline V gives CDR1 LGHDT, CDR2 YNNKEL (reference sequence). The ends lost 4 bases at V and 8 bases at J; junction bases unmatched: 16. The DNA of the CDR3 is TGTGCCAGCAGCCGAGTTTTCGGTGGACAGGGTAGCGATTCACCCCTCCACTTT. The encoded protein is CASSRVFGGQGSDSPLHF.

This chain joins TRBV6-6 and TRBJ2-7; 7 nucleotides match TRBD2. Germline-derived CDR1 and CDR2 are MNHNY and SVGAGI (reference sequence). The CDR3 totals 17 residues. Unmatched junction bases numbered 17, after V lost 5 bases and J lost 4 bases. This CDR3 reads CASSQQASGRGRYEQYF. CDR3 DNA sequence: TGTGCCAGCAGTCAGCAGGCTAGCGGCCGAGGGCGTTACGAGCAGTACTTC.

V is TRBV7-8 and J is TRBJ2-1, with D maybe TRBD2 (7 bases). This CDR3 comprises 15 residues. V was shortened by 2 bases and J by 5 bases, with 13 bases between the two germline ends. Looked up from germline, CDR1 is SGHVS and CDR2 is FQNEAQ. CDR3 residues: CASSLRGGQNNEQFF. Written as DNA, the CDR3 is TGTGCCAGCAGCTTAAGGGGGGGCCAGAACAATGAGCAGTTCTTC.

The V gene is TRBV27, the J gene TRBJ2-1; 11 bases are a match to TRBD1. CDR1 is MNHEY and CDR2 is SMNVEV in the germline V gene (reference sequence). CDR3 length: 16 residues. With 7 bases clipped from V and 3 bases from J, the junction kept 8 bases outside the gene matches. The DNA of the CDR3 is TGTGCCAGCATTCCCCTAGGGACAGGGGGCTACAATGAGCAGTTCTTC. Protein product: CASIPLGTGGYNEQFF.

This chain uses TRBV11-2 with TRBJ2-3; no clear D. Germline CDR1 and CDR2: SGHAT and FQNNGV. The V and J ends lost 3 bases and 2 bases respectively, with 6 bases between them. CDR3 length equals 13 residues. The CDR3 sequence is CASSFLYTDTQYF. CDR3 DNA: TGTGCCAGCAGCTTCTTATACACAGATACGCAGTATTTT.

The chain links TRBV3-1 (or the pseudogene TRBV3-2) to TRBJ1-1, with D tentatively TRBD1 (5 bases). The CDR3 is 16 amino acids. Between the trimmed V and J ends, which lost 1 base and 4 bases, there was a span of 16 bases. Per germline, CDR1 LGHDT and CDR2 YNNKEL (reference sequence). The CDR3 DNA follows: TGTGCCAGCAGCCAAGGACAAGGGGCTCCGGGCACTGAAGCTTTCTTT. Its translation is CASSQGQGAPGTEAFF.

On this clone: The junction does not match germline at one end; this may be a read error. The V gene is TRBV28, the J gene TRBJ1-1, with a weak D call TRBD1 (5 bases). The CDR3 is 10 amino acids. CDR1 and CDR2 from the germline V gene are MDHEN and SYDVKM. The CDR3 bases are TGTGCCAGCAGTTTAGGGGCCGCCGACTTT. The encoded protein is CASSLGAADF. The variable domain in full, completed from reference TRBV28 and TRBJ1-1, reads DVKVTQSSRYLVKRTGEKVFLECVQDMDHENMFWYRQDPGLGLRLIYFSYDVKMKEKGDIPEGYSVSREKKERFSLILESASTNQTSMYLCASSLGAADFGQGTRLTVV.

The genes are TRBV30 and TRBJ2-1; 8 nucleotides match TRBD2. Germline V gives CDR1 GTSNPN, CDR2 SVGIG (reference sequence). The CDR3 is made up of 15 amino acids. V gave up 0 bases and J gave up 6 bases; unmatched junction bases: 7. The CDR3 is CAWSVGLAGSNEQFF. CDR3 sequence (DNA): TGTGCCTGGAGTGTAGGGCTAGCGGGCTCCAATGAGCAGTTCTTC.

The chain employs TRBV5-1 and TRBJ1-1; D perhaps matches TRBD1 (5 bases). The V end lost 4 bases, the J end lost 3 bases, and 16 bases lay between the germline ends. Germline lookup yields CDR1 SGHRS and CDR2 YFSETQ. The CDR3 runs 15 residues. This CDR3 is CASSAGFLLDTEAFF. CDR3 in DNA: TGCGCCAGCAGCGCAGGGTTCCTCCTAGACACTGAAGCTTTCTTT. Together with reference TRBV5-1 and TRBJ1-1, the CDR3 gives the full variable domain: KAGVTQTPRYLIKTRGQQVTLSCSPISGHRSVSWYQQTPGQGLQFLFEYFSETQRNKGNFPGRFSGRQFSNSRSEMNVSTLELGDSALYLCASSAGFLLDTEAFFGQGTRLTVV.

The chain is built from TRBV7-8 and TRBJ2-2; D gene unclear. Trimming pared 5 bases from V and 5 bases from J, leaving 12 bases between. Germline V gives CDR1 SGHVS, CDR2 FQNEAQ. This CDR3 has 14 amino acids. CDR3 amino acids: CASSEQWVTGELFF. The CDR3 region has the DNA TGTGCCAGCAGCGAACAGTGGGTGACCGGGGAGCTGTTTTTT. The full variable domain, with the rest looked up from reference TRBV7-8 and TRBJ2-2, is GAGVSQSPRYKVAKRGQDVALRCDPISGHVSLFWYQQALGQGPEFLTYFQNEAQLDKSGLPSDRFFAERPEGSVSTLKIQRTQQEDSAVYLCASSEQWVTGELFFGEGSRLTVL.

This sequence joins TRBV6-5 and TRBJ2-1; D is unresolved. Per the germline V gene, CDR1 is MNHEY and CDR2 is SVGAGI. CDR3 size: 14 residues. V was pared by 6 bases and J by 7 bases, with 16 bases between. CDR3 sequence: CASSQTNPRNEQFF. DNA for the CDR3: TGTGCCAGCAGCCAAACAAACCCCCGTAATGAGCAGTTCTTC.

The rearrangement links TRBV14 to TRBJ2-7, with unresolved D. Germline V gene data show CDR1 as SGHDN and CDR2 as FVKESK. The V and J ends lost 4 bases and 6 bases respectively, with 19 bases between them. This CDR3 contains 15 residues. DNA of the CDR3: TGTGCCAGCAGCCGGATTGGTTTAGGAGCAGCCGAGCAGTACTTC. Protein: CASSRIGLGAAEQYF. Complete variable domain (other parts from reference TRBV14 and TRBJ2-7): EAGVTQFPSHSVIEKGQTVTLRCDPISGHDNLYWYRRVMGKEIKFLLHFVKESKQDESGMPNNRFLAERTGGTYSTLKVQPAELEDSGVYFCASSRIGLGAAEQYFGPGTRLTVT.

The V call is TRBV7-6, the J call TRBJ2-2; D gene uncertain. Germline CDR1 is SGHVS and CDR2 is FNYEAQ. There are 16 residues in the CDR3. Trimming removed 0 bases at V and 0 bases at J, with 8 bases between. Here the CDR3 DNA reads TGTGCCAGCAGCTTAGCAGAAGCTTCGAACACCGGGGAGCTGTTTTTT. As protein: CASSLAEASNTGELFF.